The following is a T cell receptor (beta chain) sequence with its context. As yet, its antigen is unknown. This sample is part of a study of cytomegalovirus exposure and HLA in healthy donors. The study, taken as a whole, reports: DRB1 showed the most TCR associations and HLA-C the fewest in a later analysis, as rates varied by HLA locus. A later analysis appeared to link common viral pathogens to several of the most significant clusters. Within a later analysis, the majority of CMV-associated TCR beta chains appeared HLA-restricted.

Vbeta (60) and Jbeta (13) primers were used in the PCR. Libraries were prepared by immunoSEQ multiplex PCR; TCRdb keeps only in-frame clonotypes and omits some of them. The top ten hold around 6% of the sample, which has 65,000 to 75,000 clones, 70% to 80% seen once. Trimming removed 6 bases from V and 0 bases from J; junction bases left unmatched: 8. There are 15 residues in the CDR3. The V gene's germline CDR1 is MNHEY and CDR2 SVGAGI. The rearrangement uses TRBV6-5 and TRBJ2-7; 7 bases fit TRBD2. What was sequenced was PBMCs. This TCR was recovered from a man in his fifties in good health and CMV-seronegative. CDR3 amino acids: CASSTLADSSYEQYF. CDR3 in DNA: TGTGCCAGCAGCACTCTAGCGGATAGCTCCTACGAGCAGTACTTC.